One T cell receptor beta chain is described in this entry. This record belongs to a study of cytotoxic CD8 clonotypes in ibrutinib-treated CLL. Background on the study: Included were 11 relapsed/refractory and about 14 treatment-naive patients, of whom 17 to 18 were IGHV unmutated. After median approximately 6 years, around 15 stayed in remission, about twelve progressed; responses about 24 partial, 2 complete.

Sequenced by immunoSEQ multiplex PCR; TCRdb stores in-frame clones only, minus some. The repertoire holds tens of thousands of clones, with 78% as singletons. The material sequenced was PBMCs, taken before ibrutinib treatment. The source of this sequence is a human donor with chronic lymphocytic leukemia.

CDR3 coding DNA: TGTGCCAGTAGTAAGGAGGGGGACCGGTTCTTC. Its translation: CASSKEGDRFF. The V call is TRBV19, the J call TRBJ2-1; the D gene could be TRBD1 or TRBD2 (6 bases each). V lost 4 bases and J lost 15, with 13 bases in between. This CDR3 region has 11 residues. Germline CDR1 is LNHDA and CDR2 is SQIVND (reference sequence).